This entry lists 30 T cell receptor beta chains sequenced from one sample in a study of blood T cells in healthy people across ages. The authors ran a second PCR of about 6 to 11 cycles using a sample-barcoded 5' primer and a J-beta primer mix. TCRdb ran MiXCR on the 5' RACE reads and lists one entry per CDR3 protein. Of around 1.5 million distinct CDR3 sequences listed, about 31% are singletons. The sample comprised blood. The source is a woman between 25 and 40 years old in good health.

This sequence joins TRBV21-1 and TRBJ1-4. TRBV21-1 is a recognized pseudogene. CDR3 length: 13 residues. CDR3 DNA sequence: TGTGCCAGCAGCAAAGGGCTGTGGGAAAAACTGTTTTTT. Translated, it gives CASSKGLWEKLFF.

This clonotype came up many times. This may be a read error, as it is one base from a much larger clone. The chain uses TRBV12-3 or TRBV12-4 and TRBJ2-1, with D maybe TRBD1 (6 bases). Trimming took 9 bases from V and 9 from J, leaving 18 bases between them. The CDR3 has 13 residues. CDR3 region: CASWGQGAGEQFF. Here the CDR3 DNA reads TGTGCCAGTTGGGGGCAAGGGGCCGGTGAGCAGTTCTTC.

This clonotype appeared a single time. This chain connects TRBV28 to TRBJ2-5, with 7 bases matching TRBD1. CDR1 is MDHEN, CDR2 SYDVKM, per germline. CDR3 length: 14 amino acids. V was clipped by 5 bases and J by 4 bases; unmatched bases: 7. The CDR3 DNA follows: TGTGCCAGCAGTCACGAGGACAGGAGAGAGACCCAGTACTTC. Amino acid sequence: CASSHEDRRETQYF.

V gene TRBV28 combines with J gene TRBJ2-5; 9 nucleotides align to TRBD1. V shed 11 bases and J 2 bases; nucleotides not matched to a gene: 9. This CDR3 is 14 amino acids long. Germline loops: CDR1 MDHEN, CDR2 SYDVKM. DNA for the CDR3: TGTGCCCACCGGCGGGACAGGGCACAAGAGACCCAGTACTTC. As protein: CAHRRDRAQETQYF.

This clonotype has a handful of counts. This rearrangement joins TRBV10-3 to TRBJ1-1; possible D gene TRBD1, 6 bases. This CDR3 has 14 residues. With 6 bases removed from V and 3 bases from J, the gap between germline ends came to 14 bases. Germline V gene data show CDR1 as ENHRY and CDR2 as SYGVKD. This CDR3 reads CAIREQGVDTEAFF. Here the CDR3 DNA reads TGTGCCATCAGGGAACAGGGTGTGGACACTGAAGCTTTCTTT.

Only one count was recorded for this clonotype. The gene calls are TRBV12-3 or TRBV12-4 and TRBJ2-3, with D possibly being TRBD2 (6 bases). With 3 bases removed from V and 5 bases from J, the gap between germline ends came to 15 bases. The CDR3 spans 15 residues. The CDR3 bases are TGTGCCAGCAGTTTTGGGACTGGCTCTGGAGATACGCAGTATTTT. Protein: CASSFGTGSGDTQYF.

The chain has TRBV24-1 and TRBJ2-3, with D perhaps matching TRBD1 (6 bases). CDR3 length: 15 residues. Germline values: CDR1 KGHDR, CDR2 SFDVKD. V was cut by 4 bases and J by 2 bases, with 12 bases left in between. The chain's CDR3 is CATSDPQGFTDTQYF. DNA of the CDR3: TGTGCCACCAGTGACCCACAGGGATTCACAGATACGCAGTATTTT.

This chain joins TRBV5-5 and TRBJ2-5, with D perhaps given as TRBD1 or TRBD2 (5 bases each). V lost 2 bases and J 11 bases, leaving 25 bases between the germline ends. Germline V gene data show CDR1 as SGHKS and CDR2 as YYEKEE (reference sequence). CDR3 size: 16 residues. CDR3 amino acids: CASSLIAGTYYNEQYF. Here the CDR3 DNA reads TGTGCCAGCAGCTTAATCGCCGGGACCTATTACAATGAGCAGTACTTC.

This clonotype was observed a handful of times. The CDR3 nucleotides read TGTGCCAGCCGACCCGAGACGTCTAGGGGAGTTACGCAGTATTTT. Encoded protein: CASRPETSRGVTQYF. The genes are TRBV7-2 and TRBJ2-3; D possibly uses TRBD1 or TRBD2 (5 bases each). Germline-derived CDR1 and CDR2 are SGHTA and FQGNSA. This CDR3 is built from 15 residues. Trimming took 8 bases from V and 8 from J, leaving 23 bases between them.

Many counts were recorded for this clonotype. This sequence joins TRBV29-1 and TRBJ2-1; 10 bases fit TRBD2. The length of the CDR3 is 18 residues. After removal of 4 bases from V and 5 bases from J, the junction contained 17 bases not matched to a gene. Germline V CDR1 and CDR2: SQVTM, ANQGSEA. CDR3 amino acids: CSVVGQEILAGANNEQFF. The CDR3 coding sequence is TGCAGCGTTGTGGGACAAGAAATCCTAGCGGGAGCAAACAATGAGCAGTTCTTC.

This clonotype was seen only a few times. The V call is TRBV6-6, the J call TRBJ2-7; 9 nucleotides match TRBD1. Trimming removed 5 bases from V and 7 bases from J; junction bases left unmatched: 15. This CDR3 has 16 residues. Germline loops: CDR1 MNHNY, CDR2 SVGAGI (reference sequence). The CDR3 protein is CASSPMLRDRVGEQYF. In DNA form, the CDR3 reads TGTGCCAGCAGTCCGATGTTAAGGGACAGGGTGGGGGAGCAGTACTTC.

Here the CDR3 reads CASSLRTGHDGYTF. The CDR3 region has the DNA TGTGCCAGCAGCCTACGGACAGGCCACGATGGCTACACCTTC. This sequence joins TRBV28 and TRBJ1-2; 7 bases match TRBD1. The germline V gene has CDR1 MDHEN and CDR2 SYDVKM. Trimming removed 6 bases from V and 6 bases from J; junction bases left unmatched: 10. The CDR3 is 14 amino acids.

V is TRBV4-1 and J is TRBJ2-7, with 7 bases lining up with TRBD2. The germline gives CDR1 MGHRA, CDR2 YSYEKL. The CDR3 sequence is 15 residues long. The V and J ends lost 1 base and 3 bases, in that order; junction bases with no gene match: 6. CDR3 region: CASSQVGRGDYEQYF. CDR3 sequence (DNA): TGCGCCAGCAGCCAAGTAGGTCGGGGGGACTACGAGCAGTACTTC.

This rearrangement joins TRBV28 to TRBJ2-3, with 9 bases aligning to TRBD1. With V trimmed by 3 bases and J by 5 bases, 6 bases remained unmatched. The CDR3 sequence is 15 residues long. The germline gives CDR1 MDHEN, CDR2 SYDVKM. The CDR3 DNA reads as TGTGCCAGCAGTTTCGTGGGACAGGGACGAGATACGCAGTATTTT. Encoded protein: CASSFVGQGRDTQYF.

This clonotype showed up many times. CDR3 nucleotide sequence: TGCGCCAGCAGCCCCGGGACAGGAAGGGGTGGCTACACCTTC. Residues: CASSPGTGRGGYTF. The chain is built from TRBV5-1 and TRBJ1-2, with TRBD1 matching over 8 bases. The V gene end was trimmed by 4 bases and the J gene end by 7 bases; junction bases not matched to a gene: 9. This CDR3 comprises 14 residues. Germline values: CDR1 SGHRS, CDR2 YFSETQ. Supplemented by reference TRBV5-1 and TRBJ1-2, the full variable domain reads KAGVTQTPRYLIKTRGQQVTLSCSPISGHRSVSWYQQTPGQGLQFLFEYFSETQRNKGNFPGRFSGRQFSNSRSEMNVSTLELGDSALYLCASSPGTGRGGYTFGSGTRLTVV.

The genes are TRBV4-1 and TRBJ2-1; possibly TRBD1 for D (6 bases). This CDR3 comprises 15 residues. The germline gives CDR1 MGHRA, CDR2 YSYEKL. Trimming stripped 0 bases from V and 13 bases from J, with 19 bases between. CDR3: CASSQDDRQEETQFF. The CDR3 DNA reads TGCGCCAGCAGCCAAGACGACAGGCAAGAAGAGACCCAGTTCTTC.

In this sample, this clonotype turned up a few times. The V and J genes are TRBV11-1 and TRBJ2-7; TRBD1 might be the D (5 bases). Germline CDR1 reads SGHAT; CDR2 reads FQDESV (reference sequence). V lost 7 bases, J lost 4 bases, and 11 bases lay in between. CDR3 length equals 12 residues. In DNA form, the CDR3 reads TGTGCCAGCACGGACATTCCATACGAGCAGTACTTC. It specifies CASTDIPYEQYF.

The rearrangement uses TRBV10-1 and TRBJ2-7; no clear D. The CDR3 covers 15 residues. Deletions cut 6 bases from V and 7 bases from J, with 22 bases between. The germline V gene encodes CDR1 WNHNN and CDR2 SYGVQD (reference sequence). The CDR3 DNA reads as TGCGCCAGCAGCCAATATAGGACCGAGCTATTGGAGCAGTACTTC. Translation gives CASSQYRTELLEQYF.

This clonotype has just one count. The chain combines TRBV11-2 with TRBJ2-7; D is uncertain. CDR3 length: 13 residues. From germline, CDR1 is SGHAT and CDR2 FQNNGV. Trimming cost V 5 bases and J 7 bases, with 15 bases left between them. The CDR3 DNA follows: TGTGCCAGCAGCATTAGCACTACCGGGGAGCAGTACTTC. As protein: CASSISTTGEQYF. Using reference TRBV11-2 and TRBJ2-7 for the parts outside the CDR3, the full variable domain is EAGVAQSPRYKIIEKRQSVAFWCNPISGHATLYWYQQILGQGPKLLIQFQNNGVVDDSQLPKDRFSAERLKGVDSTLKIQPAKLEDSAVYLCASSISTTGEQYFGPGTRLTVT.

This chain connects TRBV27 to TRBJ1-5; TRBD1 matches 9 bases. The germline CDR1 and CDR2 sequences are MNHEY and SMNVEV (reference sequence). The CDR3 spans 15 residues. V lost 4 bases to trimming and J lost 5 bases; unmatched junction nucleotides: 6. The CDR3 DNA sequence: TGTGCCAGCAGTTACGGACAGGGGATTTATCAGCCCCAGCATTTT. Protein: CASSYGQGIYQPQHF.

This clonotype was detected ten times or more. This chain joins TRBV27 and TRBJ2-7; D not certain. V was pared by 4 bases and J by 0 bases, with 13 bases between. The CDR3 is 15 amino acids. The germline gives CDR1 MNHEY, CDR2 SMNVEV (reference sequence). The CDR3 DNA sequence: TGTGCCAGCAGTTCTGGATATTATAGCTCCTACGAGCAGTACTTC. It codes for CASSSGYYSSYEQYF.

The gene calls are TRBV7-9 and TRBJ1-1, with TRBD1 matching 9 bases. Germline CDR1 reads SEHNR; CDR2 reads FQNEAQ (reference sequence). The junction had 2 bases not matched to a gene; V was cut back by 5 bases and J by 10 bases. CDR3 length: 11 amino acids. DNA of the CDR3: TGTGCCAGCAGCAGGACAGGGGCAGCTTTCTTT. It translates to CASSRTGAAFF.

The chain couples TRBV21-1 to TRBJ1-2; whether TRBD1, the table's D call, matches the DNA was not checked. TRBV21-1 is given as a pseudogene. The length of the CDR3 is 14 residues. The CDR3 sequence: CASGSPRGTHGYTF. CDR3 in DNA: TGTGCCAGCGGGTCACCCAGGGGAACGCATGGCTACACCTTC.

Comment on this clonotype: The junction departs from the called germline gene at one end, perhaps through a read error. V is TRBV9 and J is TRBJ2-2; D might be TRBD2 (5 bases). This CDR3 comprises 15 residues. From germline, CDR1 is SGDLS and CDR2 YYNGEE. This CDR3 is CVSSVVEGNTGELFF. CDR3 coding DNA: TGTGTCAGCAGCGTAGTTGAGGGTAACACCGGGGAGCTGTTTTTT.

As to this clonotype: One end of the junction is discordant with germline, which a read error may explain. The rearrangement links TRBV7-7 to TRBJ2-1; TRBD2 matches at 7 bases. The CDR3 runs to 19 residues. Germline V gives CDR1 SSHAT, CDR2 FNYEAQ (reference sequence). The CDR3 DNA reads as TGTGGCAGCAGCGATGGACTAGTCGGGAGCTTAGGAACCTATAATGAGCAGTTCTTC. It translates to CGSSDGLVGSLGTYNEQFF.

Concerning this clonotype itself: One end of the junction does not line up with germline, which may come from a read error. This chain links TRBV28 with TRBJ2-5, with D hard to call. The assigned J gene may be wrong: the sequence end matches TRBJ2-7 better. The CDR3 has 15 residues. The germline CDR1 and CDR2 sequences are MDHEN and SYDVKM. The CDR3 DNA follows: TGTGCCAGCAATACTCTTTATCGCGTCTCCGACGAGCAGTACTTC. Translated: CASNTLYRVSDEQYF.

This clonotype occurred a few times. This rearrangement joins TRBV10-3 to TRBJ1-2, with TRBD1 identical over 7 bases. V dropped 6 bases and J dropped 8; count of bases not matched to a gene: 12. Germline CDR1 reads ENHRY; CDR2 reads SYGVKD. The CDR3 is 14 amino acids. CDR3 sequence (DNA): TGTGCCATCAGCCGGGACAGAGGATTTTCGGGCTACACCTTC. It codes for CAISRDRGFSGYTF.

This chain connects TRBV12-3 or TRBV12-4 to TRBJ1-2, with D possibly being TRBD1 (6 bases). The CDR3 is 15 residues long. The germline V and J ends were trimmed by 7 bases and 0 bases, with 15 bases remaining between them. The CDR3 loop reads CASTRKGGSNYGYTF. CDR3 DNA sequence: TGTGCCAGCACCAGAAAGGGGGGGTCTAACTATGGCTACACCTTC.

In the case of this clonotype: This may arise from a read error, as a much more abundant clone is one base away. The rearrangement joins TRBV10-3 to TRBJ1-1, with TRBD1 as a possible D gene (5 bases). The CDR3 consists of 12 residues. Trimming pared 10 bases from V and 5 bases from J, leaving 14 bases between. Per the germline V gene, CDR1 is ENHRY and CDR2 is SYGVKD. The CDR3 bases are TGTGCCAGCCTGGGGGAAGGGACTGAAGCTTTCTTT. Its protein product is CASLGEGTEAFF.

The chain combines TRBV25-1 with TRBJ2-4, with a tentative D call TRBD2 (6 bases). There are 15 residues in the CDR3. V shed 2 bases and J shed 6 bases, with 14 bases lying between them. Germline lookup yields CDR1 MGHDK and CDR2 SYGVNS. This CDR3 is CASSEGRRPGNIQYF. The CDR3 region has the DNA TGTGCCAGCAGTGAAGGGAGGAGGCCGGGAAACATTCAGTACTTC.